The 4 T cell receptor beta chains given below trace back to one sample, sequenced in a study of T cells in tuberculosis. Sequencing used immunoSEQ multiplex PCR; TCRdb keeps in-frame clones, though not all of them. Of about 33,000 clones listed, over 95% are singletons. The material sequenced was PBMCs. These receptors all stem from a donor between 5 and 29 years old with latent tuberculosis or without tuberculosis infection.

The chain is built from TRBV10-2 and TRBJ2-3; TRBD2 matches at 14 bases. The CDR3 runs 17 residues. Germline V lookup: CDR1 WSHSY, CDR2 SAAADI. J lost 2 bases, V lost 6 bases, and 7 bases had no gene match. In nucleotides, the CDR3 is TGCGCCAGCAGACCCCGGACTAGCGGGGGGTCCACAGATACGCAGTATTTT. Encoded protein: CASRPRTSGGSTDTQYF.

This clone was seen a handful of times. The V and J genes are TRBV11-2 and TRBJ2-1; D is perhaps TRBD2 (5 bases). The germline V gene has CDR1 SGHAT and CDR2 FQNNGV. V lost 5 bases to trimming and J lost 0 bases, with 14 bases between them. CDR3 length: 16 residues. CDR3 residues: CASSPEGRSSYNEQFF. CDR3 coding DNA: TGTGCCAGCAGCCCCGAGGGAAGGAGCTCCTACAATGAGCAGTTCTTC.

A single count supports this clone. The rearrangement links TRBV19 to TRBJ2-5; D possibly corresponds to TRBD1 (6 bases). Per germline, CDR1 LNHDA and CDR2 SQIVND (reference sequence). CDR3 length: 13 residues. V lost 4 bases and J lost 3, with 9 bases in between. The CDR3 region is CASSTQGEETQYF. CDR3 DNA: TGTGCCAGTAGTACACAGGGAGAAGAGACCCAGTACTTC.

V is TRBV7-6 and J is TRBJ2-2, with TRBD2 identical over 7 bases. V lost 5 bases and J lost 1; bases outside the gene matches: 7. The CDR3 totals 16 residues. Germline CDR1 is SGHVS and CDR2 is FNYEAQ. The CDR3 nucleotides are TGTGCCAGCAGCCCTCTCGAGCGGGGGAACACCGGGGAGCTGTTTTTT. This codes for CASSPLERGNTGELFF.